This TCR beta chain was sequenced during a study of cytomegalovirus exposure and HLA in healthy donors. Comment on this clone: The antigen is unknown.

The PCR contained 60 Vbeta and 13 Jbeta primers. Some clones are missing from TCRdb's copy, which holds only in-frame ones; the method was immunoSEQ multiplex PCR. The sample lists roughly 130,000 clones; about 74% were seen once. Study-wide results and limits: Presence/absence analyses treated sequencing depth as roughly uniform across donors. In vitro, three CMV-associated chains proved specific for CMV antigens.

V was pared by 6 bases and J by 7 bases, with 11 bases of the junction left unmatched. In germline, CDR1 is MNHEY, CDR2 SMNVEV (reference sequence). This CDR3 has 14 amino acids. The chain has TRBV27 and TRBJ2-7; 8 nucleotides line up with TRBD1. Sequenced sample: PBMCs. This TCR derives from a man between 18 and 29 years old in good health and CMV-seropositive. The CDR3 protein is CASRSDRATGEQYF. The CDR3 DNA sequence: TGTGCCAGCAGATCGGACAGGGCAACTGGGGAGCAGTACTTC.